These T cell receptor beta chains were read from a single sample in a study of blood T cell repertoires in COVID-19. Clones were sequenced by immunoSEQ multiplex PCR, and TCRdb holds only the in-frame ones, with some missing. The sample carries around 380,000 clones, 81% recorded once. Sequencing input: peripheral blood. These receptors all stem from a human donor with acute or convalescent COVID-19. The donor label of this sample is uncertain. Each CDR3 is given with its conserved first and last residue. Fields, in order: D gene, clone size, J gene, V gene, CDR3 protein, CDR3 DNA. D genes are given only for firm matches. The size entry is marked missing in some rows and otherwise reads once, few, many or a size class.

D gene: TRBD1
clone size: NA
J gene: TRBJ1-5
V gene: TRBV18
CDR3 protein: CASSPDRVLNQPQHF
CDR3 DNA: TGTGCCAGCTCACCAGACAGGGTTCTCAATCAGCCCCAGCATTTT

D gene: TRBD1
clone size: NA
J gene: TRBJ1-1
V gene: TRBV20-1
CDR3 protein: CSAPDRGEAFF
CDR3 DNA: TGCAGTGCACCGGACAGGGGGGAAGCTTTCTTT

D gene: NA
clone size: NA
J gene: TRBJ1-2
V gene: TRBV4-1
CDR3 protein: CASSHSGRDYGYTF
CDR3 DNA: TGCGCCAGCAGCCATAGCGGACGGGACTATGGCTACACCTTC

D gene: TRBD1
clone size: NA
J gene: TRBJ1-5
V gene: TRBV18
CDR3 protein: CASSPGTGPSNQPQHF
CDR3 DNA: TGTGCCAGCTCACCAGGGACAGGGCCGAGCAATCAGCCCCAGCATTTT

D gene: NA
clone size: NA
J gene: TRBJ1-5
V gene: TRBV19
CDR3 protein: CASSLSSNQPQHF
CDR3 DNA: TGTGCCAGTAGTCTCTCGAGCAATCAGCCCCAGCATTTT

D gene: TRBD1
clone size: NA
J gene: TRBJ2-2
V gene: TRBV7-2
CDR3 protein: CASSLDGTGGITGELFF
CDR3 DNA: TGTGCCAGCAGCTTAGACGGGACAGGGGGCATCACCGGGGAGCTGTTTTTT

D gene: NA
clone size: NA
J gene: TRBJ1-1
V gene: TRBV7-9
CDR3 protein: CASQPTENTEAFF
CDR3 DNA: TGTGCCAGCCAGCCAACAGAGAACACTGAAGCTTTCTTT

D gene: NA
clone size: NA
J gene: TRBJ1-4
V gene: TRBV15
CDR3 protein: CATSRVQLSEKLFF
CDR3 DNA: TGTGCCACCAGCAGAGTTCAACTAAGTGAAAAACTGTTTTTT

D gene: NA
clone size: NA
J gene: TRBJ1-2
V gene: TRBV9
CDR3 protein: CASNRQGDYGYTF
CDR3 DNA: TGTGCCAGCAATCGGCAGGGTGACTATGGCTACACCTTC

D gene: NA
clone size: NA
J gene: TRBJ2-1
V gene: TRBV12-3/TRBV12-4
CDR3 protein: CASSFYHNEQFF
CDR3 DNA: TGTGCCAGCAGTTTCTACCACAATGAGCAGTTCTTC

D gene: NA
clone size: NA
J gene: TRBJ2-6
V gene: TRBV19
CDR3 protein: CATRGHKSGANVLTF
CDR3 DNA: TGTGCCACTCGAGGACATAAATCTGGGGCCAACGTCCTGACTTTC

D gene: TRBD1
clone size: NA
J gene: TRBJ1-6
V gene: TRBV29-1
CDR3 protein: CSFRQGANSYNSPLHF
CDR3 DNA: TGCAGCTTTAGACAGGGGGCTAACTCCTATAATTCACCCCTCCACTTT

D gene: TRBD2
clone size: once
J gene: TRBJ2-7
V gene: TRBV11-2
CDR3 protein: CASSLRRGGLGEQYF
CDR3 DNA: TGTGCCAGCAGCTTAAGGCGGGGGGGCCTAGGAGAGCAGTACTTC

D gene: TRBD1
clone size: NA
J gene: TRBJ1-1
V gene: TRBV6-5
CDR3 protein: CASTDRGKGTEAFF
CDR3 DNA: TGTGCCAGCACCGACAGGGGGAAAGGGACTGAAGCTTTCTTT

D gene: TRBD1
clone size: NA
J gene: TRBJ2-1
V gene: TRBV2
CDR3 protein: CASSEVGGDSFYNEQFF
CDR3 DNA: TGTGCCAGCAGTGAAGTAGGTGGGGACAGTTTCTACAATGAGCAGTTCTTC

D gene: NA
clone size: NA
J gene: TRBJ1-1
V gene: TRBV30
CDR3 protein: CAWSEQVWTEAFF
CDR3 DNA: TGTGCCTGGAGTGAACAGGTCTGGACTGAAGCTTTCTTT

D gene: NA
clone size: NA
J gene: TRBJ1-1
V gene: TRBV10-2
CDR3 protein: CASSVFAPTGGTEAFF
CDR3 DNA: TGCGCCAGCAGTGTTTTTGCCCCGACAGGTGGAACTGAAGCTTTCTTT

D gene: TRBD2
clone size: NA
J gene: TRBJ2-3
V gene: TRBV3-1/TRBV3-2
CDR3 protein: CASSPTSGGQDTQYF
CDR3 DNA: TGTGCCAGCAGCCCCACTAGCGGGGGACAAGATACGCAGTATTTT

D gene: TRBD1
clone size: NA
J gene: TRBJ1-2
V gene: TRBV18
CDR3 protein: CASSGGQDYGYTF
CDR3 DNA: TGTGCCAGCTCAGGCGGACAGGACTATGGCTACACCTTC

D gene: NA
clone size: NA
J gene: TRBJ1-1
V gene: TRBV27
CDR3 protein: CASTRDRSNTEAFF
CDR3 DNA: TGTGCCAGCACCCGAGACAGGTCGAACACTGAAGCTTTCTTT

D gene: TRBD1
clone size: NA
J gene: TRBJ1-1
V gene: TRBV2
CDR3 protein: CASSPHRGVGTEAFF
CDR3 DNA: TGTGCCAGCAGTCCACACAGGGGAGTGGGCACTGAAGCTTTCTTT

D gene: NA
clone size: few
J gene: TRBJ1-1
V gene: TRBV3-1/TRBV3-2
CDR3 protein: CASSQEGHEAFF
CDR3 DNA: TGTGCCAGCAGCCAAGAAGGACACGAAGCTTTCTTT

D gene: NA
clone size: few
J gene: TRBJ1-4
V gene: TRBV11-2
CDR3 protein: CASSFGWTGALNEKLFF
CDR3 DNA: TGTGCCAGCAGCTTTGGTTGGACGGGAGCCCTTAATGAAAAACTGTTTTTT

D gene: NA
clone size: NA
J gene: TRBJ1-2
V gene: TRBV29-1
CDR3 protein: CSVGEGVGGYTF
CDR3 DNA: TGCAGCGTTGGGGAGGGTGTCGGTGGCTACACCTTC

D gene: NA
clone size: NA
J gene: TRBJ1-2
V gene: TRBV7-8
CDR3 protein: CASSFDRNYGYTF
CDR3 DNA: TGTGCCAGCAGCTTCGACAGAAACTATGGCTACACCTTC

D gene: NA
clone size: once
J gene: TRBJ2-7
V gene: TRBV30
CDR3 protein: CAWSLGTGAYEQYF
CDR3 DNA: TGTGCCTGGAGTCTAGGCACCGGAGCCTACGAGCAGTACTTC

D gene: NA
clone size: few
J gene: TRBJ2-2
V gene: TRBV29-1
CDR3 protein: CSVAVGRRTAGTGELFF
CDR3 DNA: TGCAGCGTTGCGGTAGGGCGGAGGACAGCTGGCACCGGGGAGCTGTTTTTT

D gene: TRBD2
clone size: NA
J gene: TRBJ2-3
V gene: TRBV5-6
CDR3 protein: CASSLSLGGLADPTDTQYF
CDR3 DNA: TGTGCCAGCAGCTTGAGCCTCGGTGGACTAGCGGACCCCACAGATACGCAGTATTTT

D gene: TRBD1
clone size: NA
J gene: TRBJ1-2
V gene: TRBV5-1
CDR3 protein: CASSLAGQGAGYTF
CDR3 DNA: TGCGCCAGCAGCTTGGCGGGACAGGGGGCCGGCTACACCTTC

D gene: NA
clone size: NA
J gene: TRBJ1-1
V gene: TRBV6-6
CDR3 protein: CATKGLRDTEAFF
CDR3 DNA: TGTGCCACCAAAGGACTTCGGGACACTGAAGCTTTCTTT

D gene: NA
clone size: NA
J gene: TRBJ1-2
V gene: TRBV28
CDR3 protein: CASSLPQTGTPYGYTF
CDR3 DNA: TGTGCCAGCAGTTTACCCCAGACAGGCACCCCTTATGGCTACACCTTC

D gene: TRBD1
clone size: NA
J gene: TRBJ1-1
V gene: TRBV5-1
CDR3 protein: CASRRRDRGGTEAFF
CDR3 DNA: TGCGCCAGCAGGCGACGGGACAGGGGGGGAACTGAAGCTTTCTTT

D gene: TRBD1
clone size: NA
J gene: TRBJ1-2
V gene: TRBV2
CDR3 protein: CASSGQGNYGYTF
CDR3 DNA: TGTGCCAGCTCAGGACAGGGGAACTATGGCTACACCTTC

D gene: NA
clone size: NA
J gene: TRBJ1-6
V gene: TRBV18
CDR3 protein: CASSPFDPQVYNSPLHF
CDR3 DNA: TGTGCCAGCTCACCCTTTGATCCACAGGTGTATAATTCACCCCTCCACTTT

D gene: TRBD1
clone size: NA
J gene: TRBJ1-3
V gene: TRBV6-5
CDR3 protein: CASRYSGGSGNTIYF
CDR3 DNA: TGTGCCAGCAGATATTCAGGGGGCTCTGGAAACACCATATATTTT

D gene: NA
clone size: once
J gene: TRBJ2-1
V gene: TRBV15
CDR3 protein: CATSSDREGVAYNEQFF
CDR3 DNA: TGTGCCACCAGCAGTGATAGGGAGGGGGTGGCCTACAATGAGCAGTTCTTC

D gene: NA
clone size: once
J gene: TRBJ1-4
V gene: TRBV4-2
CDR3 protein: CASSLSGGGAREKLFF
CDR3 DNA: TGTGCCAGCAGCCTAAGCGGTGGGGGGGCGCGGGAAAAACTGTTTTTT

D gene: NA
clone size: NA
J gene: TRBJ2-5
V gene: TRBV2
CDR3 protein: CARGGVTQYF
CDR3 DNA: TGTGCCAGAGGGGGGGTGACCCAGTACTTC

D gene: NA
clone size: NA
J gene: TRBJ2-1
V gene: TRBV15
CDR3 protein: CATRPRDGNEQFF
CDR3 DNA: TGTGCCACCCGGCCGCGGGATGGGAATGAGCAGTTCTTC

D gene: NA
clone size: once
J gene: TRBJ2-7
V gene: TRBV29-1
CDR3 protein: CSVEYELREQYF
CDR3 DNA: TGCAGCGTTGAATACGAACTGAGGGAGCAGTACTTC

D gene: NA
clone size: NA
J gene: TRBJ1-2
V gene: TRBV7-9
CDR3 protein: CASSPETVNYGHTF
CDR3 DNA: TGTGCCAGCAGCCCAGAGACAGTTAACTATGGCCACACCTTC

D gene: NA
clone size: NA
J gene: TRBJ2-5
V gene: TRBV21-1
CDR3 protein: CASSKANQETQYF
CDR3 DNA: TGTGCCAGCAGCAAGGCCAATCAAGAGACCCAGTACTTC

D gene: NA
clone size: NA
J gene: TRBJ1-2
V gene: TRBV7-9
CDR3 protein: CASSLPIPGYTF
CDR3 DNA: TGTGCCAGCAGCTTACCTATCCCAGGCTACACCTTC

D gene: TRBD1
clone size: NA
J gene: TRBJ1-1
V gene: TRBV5-8
CDR3 protein: CASSLVGTGVRAFF
CDR3 DNA: TGTGCCAGCAGCTTGGTCGGGACAGGGGTGAGAGCTTTCTTT

D gene: NA
clone size: NA
J gene: TRBJ1-1
V gene: TRBV11-2
CDR3 protein: CASSLSVAREGAEAFF
CDR3 DNA: TGTGCCAGCAGCTTAAGCGTAGCCAGGGAAGGGGCTGAAGCTTTCTTT

D gene: NA
clone size: NA
J gene: TRBJ2-7
V gene: TRBV5-1
CDR3 protein: CASSSPPGYEQYF
CDR3 DNA: TGCGCCAGCAGCTCGCCCCCGGGGTACGAGCAGTACTTC

D gene: NA
clone size: NA
J gene: TRBJ2-5
V gene: TRBV27
CDR3 protein: CASSLQGSGETQYF
CDR3 DNA: TGTGCCAGCAGTTTACAGGGCTCGGGAGAGACCCAGTACTTC

D gene: NA
clone size: NA
J gene: TRBJ1-2
V gene: TRBV5-4
CDR3 protein: CASRRYTRGNYGYTF
CDR3 DNA: TGTGCCAGCAGGAGGTACACCCGAGGGAACTATGGCTACACCTTC

D gene: TRBD2
clone size: NA
J gene: TRBJ2-1
V gene: TRBV25-1
CDR3 protein: CASSEYSGGFYNEQFF
CDR3 DNA: TGTGCCAGCAGTGAATATAGCGGGGGGTTCTACAATGAGCAGTTCTTC

D gene: NA
clone size: NA
J gene: TRBJ1-1
V gene: TRBV6-1
CDR3 protein: CASSDLRSSEAFF
CDR3 DNA: TGTGCCAGCAGTGATCTGAGATCGTCTGAAGCTTTCTTT

D gene: TRBD1
clone size: few
J gene: TRBJ2-1
V gene: TRBV7-9
CDR3 protein: CASSLDRNSYNEQFF
CDR3 DNA: TGTGCCAGCAGCTTGGACAGGAACTCCTACAATGAGCAGTTCTTC

D gene: NA
clone size: NA
J gene: TRBJ1-3
V gene: TRBV5-1
CDR3 protein: CASSQGESGNTIYF
CDR3 DNA: TGCGCCAGCAGCCAAGGAGAATCTGGAAACACCATATATTTT

D gene: NA
clone size: NA
J gene: TRBJ1-1
V gene: TRBV14
CDR3 protein: CASSQEFSSTAFF
CDR3 DNA: TGTGCCAGCAGCCAAGAGTTCTCGTCTACGGCTTTCTTT